This passage covers 9 T cell receptor beta chains from one sample sequenced in a study of T cell clonotyping in hematopoietic cell transplantation (dated by TCRdb to 2020 to 2023). The time point label on this specimen signifies: recipient sample about 28 days before transplant, after cytoreduction. The method behind the library was the immunoSEQ multiplex PCR assay. TCRdb stores this immuneACCESS table with in-frame sequences only. Part of the clones is absent; in the studies checked, under half of the shortfall reflects unresolved V genes, and no reason is known for the rest. The sample table contains about 38,000 clones; only one count was recorded for roughly 94% of them. About 1.5% of the sample is in the top ten clones. Specimen: peripheral blood mononuclear cells, collected before stem cell transplant. Every receptor here comes from a man aged 35 to 55 with chronic myeloid leukemia. Some clones in this sample may be carry-over from other donors' samples.

This chain uses TRBV29-1 with TRBJ1-1; D remains ambiguous. The germline V gene encodes CDR1 SQVTM and CDR2 ANQGSEA. The CDR3 spans 11 residues. Trimming removed 4 bases at V and 3 bases at J, with 6 bases between. CDR3 sequence: CSVGVDTEAFF. CDR3 coding DNA: TGCAGCGTTGGTGTCGACACTGAAGCTTTCTTT.

In this sample, this clone turned up once. The V call is TRBV7-2, the J call TRBJ1-6; D perhaps matches TRBD1 (5 bases). The CDR3 runs 16 residues. Germline CDR1 reads SGHTA; CDR2 reads FQGNSA. The V end was cut by 5 bases, the J end by 9 bases, with 20 bases between. CDR3 in DNA: TGTGCCAGCAGCCCGATTAATGGGGGGAATGGTTCACCCCTCCACTTT. The encoded protein is CASSPINGGNGSPLHF.

The chain joins TRBV6-5 to TRBJ1-1, with D maybe TRBD1 (6 bases). Germline values: CDR1 MNHEY, CDR2 SVGAGI. The CDR3 is 13 residues long. Between the trimmed V and J ends, which lost 8 bases and 0 bases, there was a span of 10 bases. This chain's CDR3 is CASRGRMNTEAFF. The CDR3 bases are TGTGCCAGCCGGGGGCGGATGAACACTGAAGCTTTCTTT.

The chain has TRBV28 and TRBJ2-1; D unclear. V was clipped by 3 bases and J by 6 bases, with 6 bases between them. CDR1 and CDR2 from the germline V gene are MDHEN and SYDVKM. The CDR3 is made up of 12 amino acids. Written as DNA, the CDR3 is TGTGCCAGCAGTTTGTGGCGCAATGAGCAGTTCTTC. Translating it yields CASSLWRNEQFF.

The CDR3 loop is CASRLTGGNEQFF. CDR3 nucleotide sequence: TGTGCCAGTAGACTGACAGGGGGGAATGAGCAGTTCTTC. The J gene is TRBJ2-1, the V gene TRBV19; the match to TRBD1 covers 9 bases. In germline, CDR1 is LNHDA, CDR2 SQIVND (reference sequence). CDR3 length: 13 amino acids. The J segment lost 7 bases and the V segment lost 6 bases, leaving 4 bases of the junction unmatched.

The rearrangement uses TRBV6-1 and TRBJ1-4; D is unresolved. Trimming shortened V by 11 bases and J by 4 bases, and 8 bases separated the two germline ends. The CDR3 length is 11 residues. Germline assignment: CDR1 MNHNS and CDR2 SASEGT. The CDR3 reads CASRINEKLFF. In DNA form, the CDR3 reads TGTGCCTCTAGGATTAATGAAAAACTGTTTTTT.

The chain is built from TRBV7-2 and TRBJ2-5; 9 bases align to TRBD2. Germline CDR1 SGHTA, CDR2 FQGNSA. The CDR3 runs 16 residues. The trim removed 2 bases at V and 5 bases at J, leaving 9 bases unmatched. CDR3 in amino acids: CASSLWGGGAYETQYF. The CDR3 DNA reads TGTGCCAGCAGCTTATGGGGCGGGGGGGCCTACGAGACCCAGTACTTC.

The V call is TRBV11-1, the J call TRBJ1-2; no clear D gene. The CDR3 is made up of 13 amino acids. Germline CDR1 is SGHAT and CDR2 is FQDESV (reference sequence). V was trimmed by 6 bases and J by 4 bases, leaving 12 bases between them. The CDR3 protein is CASSPNEVYGYTF. In DNA form, the CDR3 reads TGTGCCAGCAGTCCTAACGAAGTCTATGGCTACACCTTC.

This chain links TRBV29-1 with TRBJ1-2; D unresolved. The CDR3 loop spans 11 amino acids. V was pared by 4 bases and J by 3 bases, with 6 bases between. CDR1 and CDR2 from the germline V gene are SQVTM and ANQGSEA. This CDR3 is CSVGADYGYTF. The CDR3 DNA sequence: TGCAGCGTTGGGGCAGACTATGGCTACACCTTC.